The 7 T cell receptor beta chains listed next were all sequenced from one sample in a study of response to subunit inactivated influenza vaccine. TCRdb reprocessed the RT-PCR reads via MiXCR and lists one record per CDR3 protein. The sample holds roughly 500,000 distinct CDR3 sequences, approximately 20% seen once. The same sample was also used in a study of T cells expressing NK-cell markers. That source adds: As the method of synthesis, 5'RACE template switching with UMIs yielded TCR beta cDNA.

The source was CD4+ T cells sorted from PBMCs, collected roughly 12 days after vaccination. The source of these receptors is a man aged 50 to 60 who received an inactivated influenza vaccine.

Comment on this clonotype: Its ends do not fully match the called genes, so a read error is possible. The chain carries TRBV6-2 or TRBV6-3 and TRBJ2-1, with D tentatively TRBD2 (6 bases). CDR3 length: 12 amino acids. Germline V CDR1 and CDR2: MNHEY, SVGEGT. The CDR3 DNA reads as TGTGCCAGCGGGACGGGGGATAGGAGCAGGATCTTC. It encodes CASGTGDRSRIF.

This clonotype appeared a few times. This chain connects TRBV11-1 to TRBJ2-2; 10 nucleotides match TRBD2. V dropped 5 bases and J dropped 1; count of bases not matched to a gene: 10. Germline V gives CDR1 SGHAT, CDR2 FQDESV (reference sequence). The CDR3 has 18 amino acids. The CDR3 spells CASSPNLGLAVNTGELFF. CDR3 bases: TGTGCCAGCAGCCCCAACTTAGGACTAGCGGTGAACACCGGGGAGCTGTTTTTT.

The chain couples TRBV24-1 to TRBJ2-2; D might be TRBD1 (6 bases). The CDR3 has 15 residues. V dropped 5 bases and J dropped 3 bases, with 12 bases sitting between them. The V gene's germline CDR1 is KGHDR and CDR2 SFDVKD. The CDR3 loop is CATSATAGDTGELFF. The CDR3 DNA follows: TGTGCCACCAGTGCGACGGCAGGGGACACCGGGGAGCTGTTTTTT.

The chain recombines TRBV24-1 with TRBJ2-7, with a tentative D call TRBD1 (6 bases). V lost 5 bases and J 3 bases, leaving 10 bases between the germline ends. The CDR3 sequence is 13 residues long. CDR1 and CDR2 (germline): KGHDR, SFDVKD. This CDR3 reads CATSGGHNYEQYF. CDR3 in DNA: TGTGCCACCAGTGGGGGACACAACTACGAGCAGTACTTC.

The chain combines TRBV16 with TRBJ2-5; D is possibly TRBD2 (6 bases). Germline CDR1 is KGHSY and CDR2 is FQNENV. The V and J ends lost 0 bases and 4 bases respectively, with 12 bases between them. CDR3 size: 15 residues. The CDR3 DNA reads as TGTGCCAGCAGCCAATCTCGCTATAGCGGAGAGACCCAGTACTTC. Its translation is CASSQSRYSGETQYF.

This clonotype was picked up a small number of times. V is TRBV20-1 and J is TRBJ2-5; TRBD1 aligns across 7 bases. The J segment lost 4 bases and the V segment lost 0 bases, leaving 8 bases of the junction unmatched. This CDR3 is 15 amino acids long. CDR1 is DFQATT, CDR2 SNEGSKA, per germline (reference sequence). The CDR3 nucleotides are TGCAGTGCTAGAGAAAGAGGGGGCTTAGGAGAGACCCAGTACTTC. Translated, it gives CSARERGGLGETQYF.

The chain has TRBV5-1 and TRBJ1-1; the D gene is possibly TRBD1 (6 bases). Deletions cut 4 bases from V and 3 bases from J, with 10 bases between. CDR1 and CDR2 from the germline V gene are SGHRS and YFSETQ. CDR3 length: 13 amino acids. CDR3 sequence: CASSKQGHTEAFF. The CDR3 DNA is TGCGCCAGCAGCAAACAGGGCCACACTGAAGCTTTCTTT.